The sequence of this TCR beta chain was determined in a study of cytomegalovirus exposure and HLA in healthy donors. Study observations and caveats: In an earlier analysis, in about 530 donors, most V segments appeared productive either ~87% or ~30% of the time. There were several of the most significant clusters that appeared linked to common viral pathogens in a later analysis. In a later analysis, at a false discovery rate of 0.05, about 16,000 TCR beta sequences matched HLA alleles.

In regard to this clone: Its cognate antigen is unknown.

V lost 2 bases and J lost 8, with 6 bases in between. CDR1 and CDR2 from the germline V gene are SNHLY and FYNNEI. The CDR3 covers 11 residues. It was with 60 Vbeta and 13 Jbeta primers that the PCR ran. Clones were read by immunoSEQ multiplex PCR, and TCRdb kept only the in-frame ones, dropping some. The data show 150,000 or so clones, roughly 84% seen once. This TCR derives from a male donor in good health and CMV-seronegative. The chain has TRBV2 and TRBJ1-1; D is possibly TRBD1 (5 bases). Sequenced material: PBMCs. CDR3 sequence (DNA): TGTGCCAGCAGTGAAAGGACAGAAGCTTTCTTT. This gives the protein CASSERTEAFF.